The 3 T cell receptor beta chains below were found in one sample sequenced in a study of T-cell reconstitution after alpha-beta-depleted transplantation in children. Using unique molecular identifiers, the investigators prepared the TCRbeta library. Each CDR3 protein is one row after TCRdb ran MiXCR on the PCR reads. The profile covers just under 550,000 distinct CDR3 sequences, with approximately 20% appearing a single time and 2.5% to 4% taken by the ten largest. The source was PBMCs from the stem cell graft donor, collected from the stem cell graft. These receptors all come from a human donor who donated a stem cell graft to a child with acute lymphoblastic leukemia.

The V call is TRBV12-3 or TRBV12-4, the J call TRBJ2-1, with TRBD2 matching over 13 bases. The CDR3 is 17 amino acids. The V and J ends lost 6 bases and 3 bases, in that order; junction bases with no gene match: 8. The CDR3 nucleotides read TGTGCCAGCAGCTCTACTAGCGGGAGGGCTCTCTACAATGAGCAGTTCTTC. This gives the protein CASSSTSGRALYNEQFF.

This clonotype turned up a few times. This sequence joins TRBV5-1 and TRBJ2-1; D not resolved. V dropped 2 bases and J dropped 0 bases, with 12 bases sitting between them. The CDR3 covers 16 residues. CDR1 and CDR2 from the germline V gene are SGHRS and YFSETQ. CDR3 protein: CASSFHSQSSYNEQFF. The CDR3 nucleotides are TGCGCCAGCAGCTTTCACAGCCAGAGCTCCTACAATGAGCAGTTCTTC.

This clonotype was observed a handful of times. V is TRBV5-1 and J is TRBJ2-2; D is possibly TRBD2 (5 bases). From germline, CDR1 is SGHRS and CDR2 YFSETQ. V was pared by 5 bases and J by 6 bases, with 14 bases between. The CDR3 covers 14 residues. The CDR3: CASSSALVAGELFF. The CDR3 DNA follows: TGCGCCAGCAGTTCCGCACTAGTTGCCGGGGAGCTGTTTTTT.